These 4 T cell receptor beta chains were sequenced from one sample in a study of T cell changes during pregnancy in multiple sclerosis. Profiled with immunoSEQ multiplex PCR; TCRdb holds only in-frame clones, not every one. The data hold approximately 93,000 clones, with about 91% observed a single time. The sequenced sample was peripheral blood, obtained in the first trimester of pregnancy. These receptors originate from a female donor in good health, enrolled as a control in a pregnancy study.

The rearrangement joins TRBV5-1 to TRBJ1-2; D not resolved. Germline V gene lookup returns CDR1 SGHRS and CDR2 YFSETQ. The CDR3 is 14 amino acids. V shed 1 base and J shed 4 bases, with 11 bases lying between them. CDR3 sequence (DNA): TGCGCCAGCAGCTTGCGAACAGAAATCTATGGCTACACCTTC. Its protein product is CASSLRTEIYGYTF.

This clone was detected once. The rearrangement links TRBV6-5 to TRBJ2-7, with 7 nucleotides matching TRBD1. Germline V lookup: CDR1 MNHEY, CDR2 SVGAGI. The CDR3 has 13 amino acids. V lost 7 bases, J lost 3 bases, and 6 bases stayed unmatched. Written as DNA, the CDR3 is TGTGCCAGCACTATCCCAGGGGGCTACGAGCAGTACTTC. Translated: CASTIPGGYEQYF.

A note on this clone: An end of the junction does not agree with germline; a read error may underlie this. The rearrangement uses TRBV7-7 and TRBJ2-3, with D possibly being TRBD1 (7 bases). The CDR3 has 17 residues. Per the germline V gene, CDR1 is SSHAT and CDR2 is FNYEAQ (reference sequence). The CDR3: CASSLAGGNRGTDTQYF. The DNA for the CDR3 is TGTGCTAGCAGCTTAGCTGGAGGGAACAGGGGAACAGATACGCAGTATTTT.

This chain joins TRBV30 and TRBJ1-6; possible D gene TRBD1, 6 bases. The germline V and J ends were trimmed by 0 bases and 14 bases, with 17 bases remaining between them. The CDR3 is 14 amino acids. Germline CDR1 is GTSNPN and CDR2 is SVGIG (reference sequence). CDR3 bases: TGTGCCTGGAGTGTATACGGGTCAAAGGGGGCCCTCCACTTT. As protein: CAWSVYGSKGALHF.